These 13 T cell receptor beta chains share one sample of origin, sequenced in a study of identical twins. TCRdb redid the calling of the 5' RACE reads with MiXCR, one entry per CDR3 protein. There are a few hundred thousand distinct CDR3 sequences in the sample; roughly 9.9% occur only once, and around 3.1% lies in the top ten. These data were likewise used in another study, on yellow fever vaccine responses in identical twins.

Input material: PBMCs. These receptors came from a woman under 30 in good health.

This clonotype was counted a few times. The genes are TRBV9 and TRBJ2-2; tentative D call: TRBD1 (5 bases). Germline V gene lookup returns CDR1 SGDLS and CDR2 YYNGEE. Trimming cost V 5 bases and J 9 bases, with 14 bases left between them. CDR3 length: 13 residues. The CDR3 loop is CASSPRAGRELFF. CDR3 DNA sequence: TGTGCCAGCAGTCCTCGTGCAGGGCGGGAGCTGTTTTTT.

This clonotype has just a few counts. The rearrangement joins TRBV7-9 to TRBJ2-3, with 8 bases identical to TRBD1. Germline loops: CDR1 SEHNR, CDR2 FQNEAQ (reference sequence). With 5 bases clipped from V and 5 bases from J, the junction kept 9 bases outside the gene matches. This CDR3 has 15 residues. Here the CDR3 DNA reads TGTGCCAGCAGCGCACCGGGACAGGCAGGAGATACGCAGTATTTT. Its translation: CASSAPGQAGDTQYF.

The chain joins TRBV6-1 to TRBJ1-4; TRBD1 is a possible D gene (6 bases). The CDR3 contains 15 residues. V lost 7 bases and J lost 7, with 19 bases in between. Germline V CDR1 and CDR2: MNHNS, SASEGT. The DNA of the CDR3 is TGTGCCAGCAACCAAGGACAGTCGGGGGGTGAAAAACTGTTTTTT. Amino acid sequence: CASNQGQSGGEKLFF.

This clonotype has just a few counts. The chain links TRBV6-5 to TRBJ2-1; perhaps TRBD2 as D (5 bases). Trimming stripped 0 bases from V and 2 bases from J, with 17 bases between. Germline V gene lookup returns CDR1 MNHEY and CDR2 SVGAGI. The CDR3 has 18 residues. Here the CDR3 reads CASSYSKSFPGTYNEQFF. The CDR3 bases are TGTGCCAGCAGTTACTCGAAGAGTTTTCCGGGGACCTACAATGAGCAGTTCTTC.

This clonotype was detected a few times. The chain employs TRBV5-5 and TRBJ2-7; D ambiguous. This CDR3 has 14 amino acids. Germline CDR1 and CDR2: SGHKS and YYEKEE (reference sequence). V was trimmed by 2 bases and J by 4 bases, leaving 13 bases between them. CDR3 nucleotides: TGTGCCAGCAGCTTCAATCCATCGTCGTACGAGCAGTACTTC. Amino acid sequence: CASSFNPSSYEQYF.

This clonotype was seen only a few times. The chain has TRBV19 and TRBJ1-6; D gene ambiguous. This CDR3 has 15 amino acids. CDR1 and CDR2 from the germline V gene are LNHDA and SQIVND (reference sequence). V was shortened by 4 bases and J by 9 bases, with 16 bases between the two germline ends. The CDR3 nucleotides are TGTGCCAGTAGTACCGAGACCCGTAGTGCTTCACCCCTCCACTTT. Residues: CASSTETRSASPLHF.

This clonotype was detected only a few times. The rearrangement joins TRBV21-1 to TRBJ2-5; the table's TRBD1 call for D was not verified on the DNA. TRBV21-1 is a listed pseudogene. The CDR3 sequence is 17 residues long. CDR3 in amino acids: CASSRSLGGGGGETQYF. DNA of the CDR3: TGTGCCAGCAGCAGAAGTCTCGGGGGCGGTGGAGGGGAGACCCAGTACTTC.

This clonotype was seen at least ten times. The CDR3 bases are TGTGCCAGCAGTCCCGGTTTCGGGACCCGAAGCACAGATACGCAGTATTTT. Protein sequence: CASSPGFGTRSTDTQYF. This sequence joins TRBV12-3 or TRBV12-4 and TRBJ2-3; tentatively, D is TRBD1 or TRBD2 (5 bases each). There are 17 residues in the CDR3. Trimming removed 5 bases from V and 0 bases from J, with 18 bases in between.

J is TRBJ2-1 and V is TRBV20-1; perhaps TRBD2 as D (5 bases). Trimming took off 6 bases at V and 5 bases at J, with 20 bases between the two ends. CDR3 length equals 15 residues. The germline CDR1 and CDR2 sequences are DFQATT and SNEGSKA (reference sequence). Here the CDR3 reads CSASRRGLRNNEQFF. DNA for the CDR3: TGCAGTGCCTCGAGAAGAGGACTCCGAAACAATGAGCAGTTCTTC.

This clonotype was recorded many times. This chain connects TRBV5-1 to TRBJ1-2; no clear D. The germline CDR1 and CDR2 sequences are SGHRS and YFSETQ. The CDR3 consists of 14 residues. Trimming cost V 0 bases and J 4 bases, with 10 bases left between them. The CDR3 loop reads CASSLGQSTYGYTF. The CDR3 region has the DNA TGCGCCAGCAGCTTGGGACAATCGACCTATGGCTACACCTTC.

This clonotype was observed at least ten times. The V and J genes are TRBV6-1 and TRBJ1-4; D might be TRBD1 (5 bases). Deletions cut 6 bases from V and 8 bases from J, with 22 bases between. The germline V gene has CDR1 MNHNS and CDR2 SASEGT. The length of the CDR3 is 16 residues. Here the CDR3 reads CASRGDRVMGGEKLFF. The CDR3 bases are TGTGCCAGCAGAGGCGACCGCGTAATGGGGGGAGAAAAACTGTTTTTT.

The chain links TRBV4-3 to TRBJ1-5; D not certain. The V end was cut by 1 base, the J end by 7 bases, with 8 bases between. The CDR3 spans 13 residues. Germline CDR1 reads LGHNA; CDR2 reads YSLEER. The CDR3 loop is CASSQVLGQPQHF. DNA for the CDR3: TGCGCCAGCAGCCAAGTTCTAGGGCAGCCCCAGCATTTT.

This clonotype was counted only a few times. The chain couples TRBV7-9 to TRBJ2-1, with 7 bases identical to TRBD2. The length of the CDR3 is 15 residues. The V gene end was trimmed by 5 bases and the J gene end by 0 bases; junction bases not matched to a gene: 4. CDR1 is SEHNR, CDR2 FQNEAQ, per germline (reference sequence). CDR3 DNA sequence: TGTGCCAGCAGCCACCGGGAGGACTCCTACAATGAGCAGTTCTTC. Protein sequence: CASSHREDSYNEQFF. Together with reference TRBV7-9 and TRBJ2-1, the CDR3 gives the full variable domain: DTGVSQNPRHKITKRGQNVTFRCDPISEHNRLYWYRQTLGQGPEFLTYFQNEAQLEKSRLLSDRFSAERPKGSFSTLEIQRTEQGDSAMYLCASSHREDSYNEQFFGPGTRLTVL.